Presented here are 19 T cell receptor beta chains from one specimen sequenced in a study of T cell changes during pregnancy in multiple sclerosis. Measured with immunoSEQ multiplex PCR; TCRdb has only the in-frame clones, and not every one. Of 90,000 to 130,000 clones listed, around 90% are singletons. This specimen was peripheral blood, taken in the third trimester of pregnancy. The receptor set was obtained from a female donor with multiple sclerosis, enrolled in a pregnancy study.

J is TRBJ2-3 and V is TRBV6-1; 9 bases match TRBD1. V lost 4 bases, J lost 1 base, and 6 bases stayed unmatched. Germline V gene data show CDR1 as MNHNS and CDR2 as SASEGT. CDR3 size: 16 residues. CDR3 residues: CASSGYRGLGTDTQYF. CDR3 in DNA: TGTGCCAGCAGTGGGTACAGGGGGCTGGGCACAGATACGCAGTATTTT.

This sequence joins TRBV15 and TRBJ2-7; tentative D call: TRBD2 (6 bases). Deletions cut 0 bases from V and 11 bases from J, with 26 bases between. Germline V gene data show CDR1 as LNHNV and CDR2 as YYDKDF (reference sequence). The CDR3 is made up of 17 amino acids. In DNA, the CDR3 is TGTGCCACCAGCAGAGATTCAGGACTACCGTTACATGGGGAGAAGTACTTC. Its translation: CATSRDSGLPLHGEKYF.

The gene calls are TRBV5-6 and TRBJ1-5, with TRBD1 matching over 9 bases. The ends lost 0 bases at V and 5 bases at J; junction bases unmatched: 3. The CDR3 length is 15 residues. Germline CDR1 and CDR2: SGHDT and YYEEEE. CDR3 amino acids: CASSLGDRVDQPQHF. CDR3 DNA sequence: TGTGCCAGCAGCTTGGGGGACAGGGTCGATCAGCCCCAGCATTTT.

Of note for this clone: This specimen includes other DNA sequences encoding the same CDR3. As DNA, the CDR3 is TGTGCCAGCAGCGCCATGAACACTGAAGCTTTCTTT. It is translated as CASSAMNTEAFF. The rearrangement joins TRBV9 to TRBJ1-1; D is unclear. The V gene lost 3 bases and the J gene lost 0 bases, with 3 bases spanning the gap. This CDR3 has 12 amino acids. Germline assignment: CDR1 SGDLS and CDR2 YYNGEE.

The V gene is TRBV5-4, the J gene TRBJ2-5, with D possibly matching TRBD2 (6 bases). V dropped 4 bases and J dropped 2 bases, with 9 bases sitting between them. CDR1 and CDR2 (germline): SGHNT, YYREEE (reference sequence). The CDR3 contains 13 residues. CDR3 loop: CASSARDQETQYF. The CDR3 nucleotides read TGTGCCAGCAGCGCGCGGGATCAAGAGACCCAGTACTTC.

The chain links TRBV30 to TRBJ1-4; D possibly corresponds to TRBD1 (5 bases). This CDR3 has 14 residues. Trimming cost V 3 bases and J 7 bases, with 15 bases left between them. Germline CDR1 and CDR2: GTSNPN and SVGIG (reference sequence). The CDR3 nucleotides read TGTGCCTGGAGAACCTGGCGACAGAGTGAAAAACTGTTTTTT. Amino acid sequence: CAWRTWRQSEKLFF.

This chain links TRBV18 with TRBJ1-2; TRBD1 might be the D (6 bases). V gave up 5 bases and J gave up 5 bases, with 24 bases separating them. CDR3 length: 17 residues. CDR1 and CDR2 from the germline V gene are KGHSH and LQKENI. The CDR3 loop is CASSKSVRDTPGYGYTF. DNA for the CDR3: TGTGCCAGCTCAAAATCCGTTCGGGACACCCCAGGTTATGGCTACACCTTC.

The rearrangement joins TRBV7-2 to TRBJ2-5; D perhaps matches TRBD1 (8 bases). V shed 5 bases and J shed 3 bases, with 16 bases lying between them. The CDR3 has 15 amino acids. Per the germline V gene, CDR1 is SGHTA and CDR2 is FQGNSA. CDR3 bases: TGTGCCAGCAGCATTGGACAGGGAGGGGAAGAGACCCAGTACTTC. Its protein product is CASSIGQGGEETQYF.

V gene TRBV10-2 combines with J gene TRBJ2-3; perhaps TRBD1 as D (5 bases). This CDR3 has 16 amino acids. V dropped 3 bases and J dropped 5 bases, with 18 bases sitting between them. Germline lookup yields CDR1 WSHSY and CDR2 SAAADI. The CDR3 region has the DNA TGCGCCAGCAGTGAAGGAACAGGCCAAGGTGGAGATACGCAGTATTTT. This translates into CASSEGTGQGGDTQYF.

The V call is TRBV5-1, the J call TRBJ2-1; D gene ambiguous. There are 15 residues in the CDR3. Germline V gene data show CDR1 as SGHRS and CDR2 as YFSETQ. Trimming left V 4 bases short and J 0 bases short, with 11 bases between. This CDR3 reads CASSPQRNSYNEQFF. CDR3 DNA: TGCGCCAGCAGCCCCCAGAGGAACTCCTACAATGAGCAGTTCTTC.

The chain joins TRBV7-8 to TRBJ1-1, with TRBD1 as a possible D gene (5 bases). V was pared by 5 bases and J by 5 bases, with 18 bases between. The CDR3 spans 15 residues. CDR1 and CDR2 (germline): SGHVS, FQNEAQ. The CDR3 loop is CASSPGGRGRTEAFF. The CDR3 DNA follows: TGTGCCAGCAGCCCCGGTGGGAGGGGAAGAACTGAAGCTTTCTTT. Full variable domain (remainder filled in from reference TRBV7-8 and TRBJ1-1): GAGVSQSPRYKVAKRGQDVALRCDPISGHVSLFWYQQALGQGPEFLTYFQNEAQLDKSGLPSDRFFAERPEGSVSTLKIQRTQQEDSAVYLCASSPGGRGRTEAFFGQGTRLTVV.

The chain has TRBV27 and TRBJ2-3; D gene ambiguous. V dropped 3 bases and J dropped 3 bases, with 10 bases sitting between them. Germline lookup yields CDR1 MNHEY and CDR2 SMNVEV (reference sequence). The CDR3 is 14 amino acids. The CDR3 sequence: CASSLILRTDTQYF. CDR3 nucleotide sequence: TGTGCCAGCAGTTTGATCCTCCGGACAGATACGCAGTATTTT.

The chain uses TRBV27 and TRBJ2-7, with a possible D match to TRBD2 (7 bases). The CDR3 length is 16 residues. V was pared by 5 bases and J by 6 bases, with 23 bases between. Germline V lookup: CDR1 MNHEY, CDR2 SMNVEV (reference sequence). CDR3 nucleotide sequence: TGTGCCAGCAGTCCAAAGGGGGACTATACGAATGTCGAGCAGTACTTC. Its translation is CASSPKGDYTNVEQYF.

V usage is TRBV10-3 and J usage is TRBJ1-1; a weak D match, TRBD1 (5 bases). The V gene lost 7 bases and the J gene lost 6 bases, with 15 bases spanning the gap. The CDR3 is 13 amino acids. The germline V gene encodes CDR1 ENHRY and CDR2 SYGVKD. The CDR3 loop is CAITGGTWAEAFF. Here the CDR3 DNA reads TGTGCCATCACGGGGGGGACCTGGGCTGAAGCTTTCTTT.

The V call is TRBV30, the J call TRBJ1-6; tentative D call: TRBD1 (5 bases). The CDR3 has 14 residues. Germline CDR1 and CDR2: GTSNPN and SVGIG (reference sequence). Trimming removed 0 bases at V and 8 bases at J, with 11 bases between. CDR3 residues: CAWSVRGSDSPLHF. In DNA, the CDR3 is TGTGCCTGGAGTGTACGGGGGTCCGATTCACCCCTCCACTTT.

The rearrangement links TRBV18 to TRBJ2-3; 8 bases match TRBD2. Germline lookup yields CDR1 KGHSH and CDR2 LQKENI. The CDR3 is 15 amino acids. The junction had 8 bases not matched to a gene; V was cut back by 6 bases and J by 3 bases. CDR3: CASSLGTSLTDTQYF. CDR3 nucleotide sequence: TGTGCCAGCTCCCTAGGGACTAGTTTAACAGATACGCAGTATTTT.

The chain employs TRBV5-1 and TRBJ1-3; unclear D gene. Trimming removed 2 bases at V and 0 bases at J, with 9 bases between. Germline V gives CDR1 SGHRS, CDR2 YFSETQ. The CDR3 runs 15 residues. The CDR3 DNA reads TGCGCCAGCAGCTTCGGAGGGCTCTCTGGAAACACCATATATTTT. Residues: CASSFGGLSGNTIYF.

Here the CDR3 DNA reads TGTGCCAGCAGTTACCCCGGGACTAGCGACACCGGGGAGCTGTTTTTT. It yields the protein CASSYPGTSDTGELFF. The V call is TRBV6-6, the J call TRBJ2-2, with 10 bases aligning to TRBD2. This CDR3 spans 16 amino acids. V trimming: 2 bases; J trimming: 3 bases; junction bases outside the gene matches: 3. Germline CDR1 MNHNY, CDR2 SVGAGI (reference sequence).

The DNA for the CDR3 is TGTGCCATCAGTGACTTTTTTTCGGGGGAGACCCAGTACTTC. Protein product: CAISDFFSGETQYF. V usage is TRBV10-3 and J usage is TRBJ2-5, with D possibly TRBD2 on 5 matching bases. The CDR3 runs 14 residues. Germline assignment: CDR1 ENHRY and CDR2 SYGVKD. Trimming pared 3 bases from V and 5 bases from J, leaving 13 bases between.